This T cell receptor beta chain was retrieved from a study of blood T cell repertoires in COVID-19. Study-level information: Spain, Italy and the United States supplied samples that represented acute and convalescent COVID-19. The analysed material was cDNA or gDNA that came from T cells, B-cell-depleted T cells, or PBMCs.

The ends were cut back, 2 bases at V and 2 bases at J, with 10 bases in the middle. From germline, CDR1 is KGHSH and CDR2 LQKENI. The CDR3 sequence is 15 residues long. Authors' data handling: By means of reference gene primer amplification, nucleated cell counts were estimated. TCRdb keeps only in-frame clones here, not all; method: immunoSEQ multiplex PCR. That table gives V, J and clone size, and the DNA gave D and trimming. The repertoire consists of approximately 140,000 clones, with 88% occurring once and the leading ten covering more than 1%. The receptor's source is a woman aged 30 to 39 with acute COVID-19. Sequencing used PBMCs or T cells enriched from blood (not recorded which). The gene calls are TRBV18 and TRBJ1-3; the D is unclear. CDR3 nucleotides: TGTGCCAGCTCACCAGGCTCGGAGGCTGGAAACACCATATATTTT. It specifies CASSPGSEAGNTIYF.